The 17 T cell receptor beta chains below were found in one sample sequenced in a study of TIL therapy for anti-PD-1-resistant metastatic lung cancer. Time point described: pre-treatment sample, taken before nivolumab and TIL therapy. The tumor samples were excised metastases, mostly pleural nodules or supraclavicular lymph nodes. The libraries were made with immunoSEQ v3. The protocol was immunoSEQ multiplex PCR, while the TCRdb copy is restricted to in-frame clones and leaves out a portion. The profile shows approximately 87,000 clones, about three fifths of them singletons. This specimen was tumor tissue, taken at baseline. Every receptor here comes from a person between 25 and 80 years old with non-small cell lung cancer.

This clone was observed a few times. The chain uses TRBV30 and TRBJ2-1; D unclear. Trimming removed 0 bases from V and 10 bases from J, with 7 bases in between. CDR1 is GTSNPN and CDR2 is SVGIG in the germline V gene (reference sequence). The CDR3 runs to 11 residues. CDR3 DNA: TGTGCCTGGAGTGTACTGCGGGAGCAGTTCTTC. Amino acids: CAWSVLREQFF.

The chain is built from TRBV7-2 and TRBJ2-5, with TRBD2 identical over 8 bases. Germline V CDR1 and CDR2: SGHTA, FQGNSA. The CDR3 is 13 amino acids. V trimming: 11 bases; J trimming: 4 bases; junction bases outside the gene matches: 9. CDR3 protein: CAGGAGGIETQYF. The CDR3 DNA reads as TGTGCCGGAGGGGCGGGGGGAATAGAGACCCAGTACTTC.

The chain combines TRBV10-2 with TRBJ2-1; 11 nucleotides line up with TRBD2. V dropped 7 bases and J dropped 8; count of bases not matched to a gene: 4. The CDR3 loop spans 13 amino acids. Germline-derived CDR1 and CDR2 are WSHSY and SAAADI. CDR3 in amino acids: CASITSGRDEQFF. DNA for the CDR3: TGCGCCAGCATCACTAGCGGGAGAGATGAGCAGTTCTTC.

The chain is built from TRBV23-1 and TRBJ2-5, with D unclear. TRBV23-1 is placed among ORFs of uncertain function. The CDR3 is 13 residues long. Deletions cut 4 bases from V and 4 bases from J, with 10 bases between. CDR3 region: CASSRKVGETQYF. In nucleotides, the CDR3 is TGCGCCAGCAGTCGCAAGGTAGGAGAGACCCAGTACTTC.

The gene calls are TRBV21-1 and TRBJ1-2; TRBD1, the table's D call, was not compared with the DNA. TRBV21-1 is shown as a pseudogene. The CDR3 is 18 residues long. The CDR3 DNA follows: TGTGCCAGCAGCAAAGCGTTAACCACCCCGGGACAATACTATGGCTACACCTTC. The encoded protein is CASSKALTTPGQYYGYTF.

The rearrangement uses TRBV3-1 (or the pseudogene TRBV3-2) and TRBJ1-2; D gene uncertain. In germline, CDR1 is LGHDT, CDR2 YNNKEL (reference sequence). The ends were cut back, 0 bases at V and 7 bases at J, with 12 bases in the middle. This CDR3 region has 14 residues. The CDR3 sequence: CASSQDDRRSGYTF. Written as DNA, the CDR3 is TGTGCCAGCAGCCAAGATGACCGAAGGAGTGGCTACACCTTC.

CDR3 sequence reads: CASSQVRTVSNTIYF. The DNA of the CDR3 is TGCGCCAGCAGCCAAGTTCGGACAGTTTCAAACACCATATATTTT. This chain connects TRBV4-3 to TRBJ1-3, with a tentative D call TRBD1 (6 bases). Germline values: CDR1 LGHNA, CDR2 YSLEER. Trimming removed 1 base from V and 6 bases from J, with 13 bases in between. The CDR3 is 15 residues long.

The chain joins TRBV19 to TRBJ1-4; possibly TRBD1 for D (6 bases). Trimming cost V 7 bases and J 6 bases, with 18 bases left between them. Germline V lookup: CDR1 LNHDA, CDR2 SQIVND (reference sequence). The CDR3 spans 15 residues. For the CDR3, the DNA is TGTGCCAGTACCCTCCTGGGGGGGGCCGATGAAAAACTGTTTTTT. This encodes CASTLLGGADEKLFF.

The chain links TRBV9 to TRBJ2-3, with 7 bases lining up with TRBD2. The CDR3 runs 16 residues. CDR1 SGDLS and CDR2 YYNGEE come from the germline V gene. V shed 3 bases, J shed 1 base, and the junction held 8 bases outside the gene matches. The CDR3: CASSGQSGARTDTQYF. The CDR3 bases are TGTGCCAGCAGCGGACAGAGCGGGGCCCGCACAGATACGCAGTATTTT.

This chain joins TRBV19 and TRBJ2-3, with 7 bases identical to TRBD2. V lost 7 bases, J lost 3 bases, and 7 bases stayed unmatched. Germline-derived CDR1 and CDR2 are LNHDA and SQIVND (reference sequence). CDR3 length equals 14 residues. This CDR3 reads CASKVASGTDTQYF. The DNA of the CDR3 is TGTGCCAGTAAGGTGGCTAGCGGAACAGATACGCAGTATTTT.

The V gene is TRBV3-1 (or the pseudogene TRBV3-2), the J gene TRBJ2-5; D unclear. V shed 4 bases and J shed 4 bases, with 13 bases lying between them. Germline V CDR1 and CDR2: LGHDT, YNNKEL (reference sequence). This CDR3 contains 14 residues. The CDR3 loop is CASSRRVGLETQYF. CDR3 in DNA: TGTGCCAGCAGCCGCAGAGTGGGGTTAGAGACCCAGTACTTC.

The V call is TRBV11-3, the J call TRBJ2-7; 12 bases are shared with TRBD2. Germline lookup yields CDR1 SGHNT and CDR2 YENEEA. The CDR3 extends over 21 amino acids. Trimming removed 0 bases from V and 0 bases from J; junction bases left unmatched: 15. The CDR3: CASSLEGEYLAGGIRSYEQYF. Written as DNA, the CDR3 is TGTGCCAGCAGCTTAGAGGGGGAGTATCTAGCGGGAGGGATTCGCTCCTACGAGCAGTACTTC.

The J gene is TRBJ1-6, the V gene TRBV9, with D possibly being TRBD1 (5 bases). This CDR3 comprises 15 residues. The V gene's germline CDR1 is SGDLS and CDR2 YYNGEE. V lost 3 bases, J lost 6 bases, and 13 bases lay in between. The CDR3 reads CASSGGRAANSPLHF. The CDR3 nucleotides read TGTGCCAGCAGCGGGGGGAGGGCGGCTAATTCACCCCTCCACTTT.

The chain has TRBV9 and TRBJ1-2; no reliable D call. V gave up 0 bases and J gave up 7 bases, with 13 bases separating them. CDR1 SGDLS and CDR2 YYNGEE come from the germline V gene. This CDR3 has 14 amino acids. CDR3 sequence (DNA): TGTGCCAGCAGCGTAGGTGGAGGGTTGAGTGGCTACACCTTC. Its translation is CASSVGGGLSGYTF.

The CDR3 coding sequence is TGTGCCAGCAGCTGGGACAGGGGAGGAGAGACCCAGTACTTC. It codes for CASSWDRGGETQYF. The rearrangement uses TRBV5-5 and TRBJ2-5; TRBD1 agrees at 10 bases. Per germline, CDR1 SGHKS and CDR2 YYEKEE (reference sequence). V gave up 3 bases and J gave up 4 bases; unmatched junction bases: 3. The CDR3 has 14 residues.

The chain recombines TRBV5-1 with TRBJ1-2; 8 bases fit TRBD1. CDR3 length: 16 residues. The germline gives CDR1 SGHRS, CDR2 YFSETQ. With 1 base clipped from V and 2 bases from J, the junction kept 7 bases outside the gene matches. CDR3 amino acids: CASSLSSPGGNYGYTF. DNA for the CDR3: TGCGCCAGCAGCTTGTCCTCGCCAGGGGGCAACTATGGCTACACCTTC.

This clone was recorded once. The V gene is TRBV19, the J gene TRBJ1-5, with 9 bases lining up with TRBD1. J was trimmed by 4 bases and V by 9 bases; bases with no gene match: 4. Germline CDR1 and CDR2: LNHDA and SQIVND (reference sequence). This CDR3 comprises 13 residues. CDR3 loop: CASTGTGNQPQHF. The CDR3, as DNA: TGTGCCAGCACCGGGACAGGGAATCAGCCCCAGCATTTT. The full variable domain, rest sourced from reference TRBV19 and TRBJ1-5, is DGGITQSPKYLFRKEGQNVTLSCEQNLNHDAMYWYRQDPGQGLRLIYYSQIVNDFQKGDIAEGYSVSREKKESFPLTVTSAQKNPTAFYLCASTGTGNQPQHFGDGTRLSIL.